The sequence of this TCR beta chain was determined in a study of blood T cell repertoires in COVID-19 (dated by TCRdb to about 2020). Background for the entire study: The collaborator samples originated in the United States, Italy and Spain and spanned the acute and convalescent phases of COVID-19. The material from the prospective study consisted of cDNA or gDNA derived from T cells, B-cell-depleted T cells, or PBMCs. Subjects who had been exposed to COVID-19, were actively infected with it, or had recovered from it provided the deeply sampled blood TCRbeta repertoires that made up the dataset. The repertoires were released in a freely available public database intended as a resource for research on the immune response to SARS-CoV-2. The samples were drawn from two sources: the first 160 participants of the ongoing ImmuneRACE study, and approximately 1,300 subjects contributed by 6 global collaborators. A de-identified subject ID, COVID-19 status, age in years and sex were almost always included in the sample metadata. HLA class I and class II types, where available, came from metadata supplied by the sample provider rather than from assay-based typing. The paper's findings and limits, for the study overall: The amount of clinical and demographic metadata varied by source and participant and was provided uncurated.

To note about this clone: Its binding antigen is unknown. One base away there is no much larger clone; base qualities are not given.

The germline V gene specifies SNHLY as CDR1 and FYNNEI as CDR2. The CDR3 runs 13 residues from the cysteine to the phenylalanine. The only DNA kept is the CDR3, 39 bases in frame from the first base. The junction carries 10 bases between V and J, which are trimmed by 3 bases and 5 bases respectively. The collaborating institutions used their own protocols to collect whole blood in K2EDTA tubes. Collaborator samples were shipped for TCRbeta analysis as frozen whole blood, isolated PBMCs, or DNA extracted from either sample type. TCRbeta CDR3 regions were amplified from genomic DNA using the immunoSEQ Assay, a bias-controlled multiplex PCR. On the study's bioinformatics: Nucleated cell counts per sample were estimated from amplification of reference gene primers within the assay. Sequence reads were collapsed and filtered to measure the absolute abundance of every unique TCRbeta CDR3 rearrangement. For each sample, productive Simpson clonality was calculated as the square root of Simpson's diversity index over productive rearrangements. TCRdb took this table from immuneACCESS and kept in-frame rearrangements with V and J called. Such tables lack part of the clones; where checked against another copy, unresolved V genes explain under half of the gap, and the rest is unexplained. D and trimming were read from the DNA, whereas the V and J calls and clone size are those reported in that table. Within this sample are 60,000 to 65,000 clones, with less than 85% of them counted one time only. The ten largest clonotypes hold approximately 18% of the sample.

The source material was peripheral blood. The rearrangement joined TRBV2 to TRBJ1-1; the D gene is unclear. The source of this sequence is a man between 60 and 75 years old with acute or convalescent COVID-19. The nucleotide sequence reads TGTGCCAGCAGTGAGGAGGGTTGGACTGAAGCTTTCTTT. Protein translation: CASSEEGWTEAFF.